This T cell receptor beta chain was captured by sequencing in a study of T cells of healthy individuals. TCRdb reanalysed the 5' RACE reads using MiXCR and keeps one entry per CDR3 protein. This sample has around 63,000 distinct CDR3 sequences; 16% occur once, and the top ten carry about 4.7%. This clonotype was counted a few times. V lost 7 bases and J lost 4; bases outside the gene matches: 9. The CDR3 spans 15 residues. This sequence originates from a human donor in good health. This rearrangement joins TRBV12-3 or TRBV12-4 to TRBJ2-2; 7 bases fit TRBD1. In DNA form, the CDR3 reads TGTGCCAGCACCCACGACAGGGCAGGCACCGGGGAGCTGTTTTTT. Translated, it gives CASTHDRAGTGELFF.